This TCR beta chain stems from a study of T cell repertoires in cytomegalovirus infection. Whole-study context: Matching HLA type, along with CMV infection, was indicated by public TCR beta signatures. Regarding the study as a whole: Summed frequency of public TCR beta families distinguished CMV carriers with the relevant HLA. In two of eight donors, the top clonotype was HLA-C-restricted CMV-specific.

For this clonotype: What it binds is unknown.

Germline lookup yields CDR1 DFQATT and CDR2 SNEGSKA (reference sequence). The CDR3 is 14 residues long. Germline trimming cut 1 base from V and 3 bases from J; bases unmatched to any gene: 3. TCRdb fed the reads into MiXCR, producing one record per CDR3 protein. This sample has more than 650,000 distinct CDR3 sequences; 35% to 40% occur once, and the top ten carry under 3%. This receptor was taken from a human donor in good health (CMV status not recorded). Some clones in this sample may be carry-over from other donors' samples. Sequences were obtained from PBMCs. This sequence joins TRBV20-1 and TRBJ1-3, with 7 bases matching TRBD1. CDR3 bases: TGCAGTGCTAGAGGACAGGGACGTGGAAACACCATATATTTT. Protein product: CSARGQGRGNTIYF.